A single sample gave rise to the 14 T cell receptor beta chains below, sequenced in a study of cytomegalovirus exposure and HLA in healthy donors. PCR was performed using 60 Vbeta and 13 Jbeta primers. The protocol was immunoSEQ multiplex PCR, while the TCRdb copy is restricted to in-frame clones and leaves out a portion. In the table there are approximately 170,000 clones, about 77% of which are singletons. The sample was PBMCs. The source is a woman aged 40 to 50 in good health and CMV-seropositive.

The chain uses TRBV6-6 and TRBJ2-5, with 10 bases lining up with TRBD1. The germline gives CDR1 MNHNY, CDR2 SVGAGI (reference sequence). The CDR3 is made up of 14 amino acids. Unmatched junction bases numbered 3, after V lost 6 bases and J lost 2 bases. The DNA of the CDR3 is TGTGCCAGCAGCGGACAGGGGGTTCAAGAGACCCAGTACTTC. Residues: CASSGQGVQETQYF.

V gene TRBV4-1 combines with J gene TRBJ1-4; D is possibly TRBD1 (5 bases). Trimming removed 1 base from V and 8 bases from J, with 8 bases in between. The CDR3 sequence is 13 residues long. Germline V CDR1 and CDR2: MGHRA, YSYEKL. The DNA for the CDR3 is TGCGCCAGCAGCCAAGGACAGATCGAAAAACTGTTTTTT. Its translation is CASSQGQIEKLFF.

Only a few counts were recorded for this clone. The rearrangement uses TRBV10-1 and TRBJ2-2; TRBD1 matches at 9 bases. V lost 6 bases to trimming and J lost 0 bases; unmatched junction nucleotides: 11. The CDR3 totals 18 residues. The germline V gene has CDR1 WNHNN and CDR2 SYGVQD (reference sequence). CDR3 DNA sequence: TGCGCCAGCAGCCCCCGGACAGGGGTTACGCCGAACACCGGGGAGCTGTTTTTT. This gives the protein CASSPRTGVTPNTGELFF.

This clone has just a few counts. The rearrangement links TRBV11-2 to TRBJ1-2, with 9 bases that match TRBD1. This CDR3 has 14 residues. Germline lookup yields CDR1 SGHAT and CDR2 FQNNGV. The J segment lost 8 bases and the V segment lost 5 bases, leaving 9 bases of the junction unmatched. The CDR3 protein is CASSLGQGEGGYTF. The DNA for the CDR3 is TGTGCCAGCAGCCTGGGACAGGGAGAAGGAGGCTACACCTTC.

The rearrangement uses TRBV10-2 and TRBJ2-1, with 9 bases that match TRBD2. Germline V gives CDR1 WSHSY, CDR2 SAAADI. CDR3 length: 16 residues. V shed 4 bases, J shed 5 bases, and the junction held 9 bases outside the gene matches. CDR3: CASSGQRGVFDNEQFF. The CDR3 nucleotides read TGCGCCAGCAGTGGCCAGCGGGGGGTTTTTGACAATGAGCAGTTCTTC.

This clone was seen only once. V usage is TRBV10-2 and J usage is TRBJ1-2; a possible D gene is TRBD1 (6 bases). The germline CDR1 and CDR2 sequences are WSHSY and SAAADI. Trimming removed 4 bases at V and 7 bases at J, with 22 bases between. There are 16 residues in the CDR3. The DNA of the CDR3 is TGCGCCAGCAGTGCCGGGGGGGCATCGGGTTCGGGTGGCTACACCTTC. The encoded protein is CASSAGGASGSGGYTF.

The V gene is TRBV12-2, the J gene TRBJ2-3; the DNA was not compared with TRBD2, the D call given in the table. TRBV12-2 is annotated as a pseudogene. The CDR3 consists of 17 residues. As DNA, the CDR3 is TGTGCAAGTCGCTCACGCCCGGGACTTCTTACCACAGATACGCAGTATTTT. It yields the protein CASRSRPGLLTTDTQYF.

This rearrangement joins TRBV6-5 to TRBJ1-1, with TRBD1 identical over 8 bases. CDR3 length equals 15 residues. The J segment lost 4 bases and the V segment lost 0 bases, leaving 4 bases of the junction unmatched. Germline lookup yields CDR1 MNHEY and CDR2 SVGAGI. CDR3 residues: CASSYSRQGLTEAFF. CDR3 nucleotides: TGTGCCAGCAGTTACTCAAGACAGGGGCTCACTGAAGCTTTCTTT.

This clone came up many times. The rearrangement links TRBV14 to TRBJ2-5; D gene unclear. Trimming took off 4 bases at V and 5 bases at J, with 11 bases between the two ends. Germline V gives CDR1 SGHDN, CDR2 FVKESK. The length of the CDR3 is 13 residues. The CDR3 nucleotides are TGTGCCAGCAGCCTCTCGGAGATGGAGACCCAGTACTTC. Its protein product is CASSLSEMETQYF.

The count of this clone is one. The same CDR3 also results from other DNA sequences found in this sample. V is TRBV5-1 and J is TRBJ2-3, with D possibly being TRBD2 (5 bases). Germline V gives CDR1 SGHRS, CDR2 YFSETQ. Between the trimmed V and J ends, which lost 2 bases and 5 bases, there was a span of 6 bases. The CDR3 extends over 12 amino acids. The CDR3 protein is CASSLEGDTQYF. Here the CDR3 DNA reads TGCGCCAGCAGCTTAGAGGGAGATACGCAGTATTTT.

The CDR3 sequence is CASTRTPGGGYTF. CDR3 in DNA: TGTGCCAGCACGAGGACTCCAGGTGGAGGCTACACCTTC. The V gene is TRBV6-6, the J gene TRBJ1-2; no firm D call. Germline CDR1 and CDR2: MNHNY and SVGAGI (reference sequence). The length of the CDR3 is 13 residues. With 7 bases removed from V and 8 bases from J, the gap between germline ends came to 17 bases.

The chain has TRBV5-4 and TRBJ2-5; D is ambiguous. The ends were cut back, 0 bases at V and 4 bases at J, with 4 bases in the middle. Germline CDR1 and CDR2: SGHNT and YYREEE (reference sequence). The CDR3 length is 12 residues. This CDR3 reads CASSLAGETQYF. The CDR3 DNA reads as TGTGCCAGCAGCTTGGCAGGAGAGACCCAGTACTTC. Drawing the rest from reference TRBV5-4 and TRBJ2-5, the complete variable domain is ETGVTQSPTHLIKTRGQQVTLRCSSQSGHNTVSWYQQALGQGPQFIFQYYREEENGRGNFPPRFSGLQFPNYSSELNVNALELDDSALYLCASSLAGETQYFGPGTRLLVL.

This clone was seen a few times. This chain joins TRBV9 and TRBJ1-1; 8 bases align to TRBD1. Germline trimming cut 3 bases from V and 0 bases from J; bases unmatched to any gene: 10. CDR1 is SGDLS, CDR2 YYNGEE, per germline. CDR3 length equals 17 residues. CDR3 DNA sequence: TGTGCCAGCAGCGGGGGACAGGCCACTCCCATGAACACTGAAGCTTTCTTT. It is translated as CASSGGQATPMNTEAFF.

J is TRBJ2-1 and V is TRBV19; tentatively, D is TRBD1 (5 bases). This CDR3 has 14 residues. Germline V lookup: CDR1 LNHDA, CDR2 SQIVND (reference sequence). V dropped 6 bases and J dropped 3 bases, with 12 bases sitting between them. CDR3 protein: CASRKGPNYNEQFF. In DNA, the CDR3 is TGTGCCAGTAGGAAGGGGCCAAACTACAATGAGCAGTTCTTC. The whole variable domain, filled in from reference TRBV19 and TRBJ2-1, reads DGGITQSPKYLFRKEGQNVTLSCEQNLNHDAMYWYRQDPGQGLRLIYYSQIVNDFQKGDIAEGYSVSREKKESFPLTVTSAQKNPTAFYLCASRKGPNYNEQFFGPGTRLTVL.